Sequencing of this T cell receptor (delta chain) was carried out in a study of gamma-delta T cells after stem cell transplantation. Remarks on this clone: A far larger clone differs by one base, so this is likely a read error. Distinct nucleotide sequences in the sample also encode this CDR3.

TCRdb reran clone calling via CATT on the RT-PCR reads. In the table there are about 1,600 delta-chain clones, roughly half of which are singletons. V lost 0 bases to trimming and J lost 10 bases; unmatched junction nucleotides: 11. There are 15 residues in the CDR3. The germline gives CDR1 GEAIGNYY, CDR2 EKD. The chain combines TRDV2 with TRDJ1; 9 nucleotides agree with TRDD3. Sequencing was done on a sample of gamma-delta T cells. This clonotype was obtained from a human donor. It is not recorded whose cells these are; they may come from a transplant donor. CDR3 protein: CACDTVGGYSFGLIF. In DNA, the CDR3 is TGTGCCTGTGACACCGTGGGGGGATACTCGTTTGGACTCATCTTT.